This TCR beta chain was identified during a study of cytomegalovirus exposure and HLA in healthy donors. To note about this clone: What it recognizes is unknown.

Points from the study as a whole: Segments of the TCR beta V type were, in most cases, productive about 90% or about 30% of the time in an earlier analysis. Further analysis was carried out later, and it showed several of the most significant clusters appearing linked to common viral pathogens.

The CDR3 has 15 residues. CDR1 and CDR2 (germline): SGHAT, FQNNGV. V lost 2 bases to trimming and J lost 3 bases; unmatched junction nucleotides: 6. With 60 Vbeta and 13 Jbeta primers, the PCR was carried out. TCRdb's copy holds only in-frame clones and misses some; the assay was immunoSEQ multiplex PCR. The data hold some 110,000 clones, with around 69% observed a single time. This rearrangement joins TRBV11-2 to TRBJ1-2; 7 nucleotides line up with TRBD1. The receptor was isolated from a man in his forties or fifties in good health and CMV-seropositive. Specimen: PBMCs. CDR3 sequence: CASSLTTGRDYGYTF. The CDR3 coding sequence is TGTGCCAGCAGCTTAACGACAGGGAGAGACTATGGCTACACCTTC.